The clone carrying this TCR beta chain was seen a handful of times. Its antigen is still unknown. Held in samples before DNA extraction were roughly 1-10 million cryopreserved PBMC. They ran version v3.0 of the immunoSEQ assay at survey level. Produced via immunoSEQ multiplex PCR; TCRdb's table is partial and in-frame only. The sample contains 13,000 to 15,000 clones, 70% to 85% of which appear only once. This sample is part of a study of long-term antiretroviral therapy in people with HIV. Study-wide findings and caveats: Diversity rose after ART but stayed below transplant donor controls.

Specimen: unsorted PBMCs, collected 0.4 years after starting antiretroviral therapy. The receptor comes from a man under 40 with HIV.

This CDR3 is CASSGPLTDTQYF. For the CDR3, the DNA is TGTGCCAGCAGCGGACCCCTCACAGATACGCAGTATTTT. The chain employs TRBV5-4 and TRBJ2-3, with D uncertain. The CDR3 spans 13 residues. The germline CDR1 and CDR2 sequences are SGHNT and YYREEE (reference sequence). Trimming left V 4 bases short and J 2 bases short, with 8 bases between.